These 5 T cell receptor beta chains share one sample of origin, sequenced in a study of blood T cell repertoires in COVID-19. Assay: immunoSEQ multiplex PCR; the TCRdb copy retains only in-frame clones and omits some. Of 55,000 to 80,000 clones in the sample, approximately 89% were seen once. Sequenced: peripheral blood. These receptors were obtained from a man aged 80 or over with acute or convalescent COVID-19.

This sequence joins TRBV9 and TRBJ1-2, with D possibly matching TRBD1 (5 bases). The CDR3 length is 13 residues. V lost 4 bases and J 6 bases, leaving 13 bases between the germline ends. The germline gives CDR1 SGDLS, CDR2 YYNGEE. The CDR3 sequence is CASSSGGVDGYTF. In DNA form, the CDR3 reads TGTGCCAGCAGCTCGGGAGGGGTGGATGGCTACACCTTC.

The J gene is TRBJ1-5, the V gene TRBV19; 9 nucleotides match TRBD1. J gave up 6 bases and V 6 bases, and 9 bases lay outside the gene matches. Germline V CDR1 and CDR2: LNHDA, SQIVND (reference sequence). CDR3 length equals 15 residues. The CDR3 spells CASREQGAESQPQHF. The DNA for the CDR3 is TGTGCCAGTAGGGAACAGGGGGCAGAGAGTCAGCCCCAGCATTTT.

The chain combines TRBV6-2 or TRBV6-3 with TRBJ1-1; 7 bases line up with TRBD1. CDR1 is MNHEY and CDR2 is SVGEGT in the germline V gene. The CDR3 loop spans 16 amino acids. The V and J ends lost 6 bases and 5 bases, in that order; junction bases with no gene match: 15. In nucleotides, the CDR3 is TGTGCCAGCAGCCCTCACACAACAGGGGAACTGACTGAAGCTTTCTTT. It codes for CASSPHTTGELTEAFF.

Only one count was recorded for this clone. The genes are TRBV19 and TRBJ1-1; maybe TRBD1 (5 bases). This CDR3 has 14 amino acids. Germline V gene data show CDR1 as LNHDA and CDR2 as SQIVND (reference sequence). V gave up 6 bases and J gave up 2 bases, with 13 bases separating them. The CDR3 nucleotides read TGTGCCAGTAGCGGCCGGGGGGGTAACACTGAAGCTTTCTTT. This encodes CASSGRGGNTEAFF.

The chain combines TRBV18 with TRBJ2-1, with D perhaps TRBD2 (5 bases). The CDR3 length is 15 residues. Germline CDR1 and CDR2: KGHSH and LQKENI. V was shortened by 3 bases and J by 3 bases, with 12 bases between the two germline ends. CDR3 sequence (DNA): TGTGCCAGCTCACCCGTCGACCGGGACTACAATGAGCAGTTCTTC. It specifies CASSPVDRDYNEQFF.